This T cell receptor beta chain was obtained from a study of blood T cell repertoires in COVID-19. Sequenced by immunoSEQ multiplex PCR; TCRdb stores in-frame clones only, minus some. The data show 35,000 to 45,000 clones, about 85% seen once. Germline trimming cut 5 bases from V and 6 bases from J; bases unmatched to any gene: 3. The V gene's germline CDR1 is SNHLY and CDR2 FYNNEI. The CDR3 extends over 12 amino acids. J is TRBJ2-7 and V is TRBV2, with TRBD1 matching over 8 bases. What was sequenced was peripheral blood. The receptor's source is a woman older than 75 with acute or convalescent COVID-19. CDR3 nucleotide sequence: TGTGCCAGCAGTAGAACAGGGGGCGAGCAGTACTTC. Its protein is CASSRTGGEQYF.